This T cell receptor beta chain was obtained from a study of cytomegalovirus exposure and HLA in healthy donors. Trimming stripped 6 bases from V and 1 base from J, with 16 bases between. Germline CDR1 and CDR2: LNHDA and SQIVND (reference sequence). CDR3 size: 16 residues. The PCR made use of 60 Vbeta and 13 Jbeta primers. Sequencing was performed with immunoSEQ multiplex PCR; in TCRdb, only in-frame clones are kept and a portion is missing. The sample has just over 150,000 clones; 65% to 90% are singletons. What was sequenced was PBMCs. The clonotype was recovered from a man aged 50 or older in good health and CMV-seropositive. V and J are TRBV19 and TRBJ1-5; unclear D gene. CDR3 region: CASRGSRMSSNQPQHF. The CDR3 DNA is TGTGCCAGTAGGGGGAGCCGAATGTCGAGCAATCAGCCCCAGCATTTT.